A single sample is the source of the 24 T cell receptor beta chains below, sequenced in a study of T cell repertoires in cytomegalovirus infection. MiXCR, run by TCRdb on the reads, gives a single entry per CDR3 protein. The table shows 550,000 to 850,000 distinct CDR3 sequences, with 33% occurring only once. Their recognized antigens are unknown. The starting material was cultured PBMCs, obtained from culture after CMV antigen stimulation. The receptors originated from a human donor in good health (CMV status not recorded). Some clones in this sample may be carry-over from other donors' samples.

CDR3 loop: CASSLELSYNEQFF. For the CDR3, the DNA is TGCGCCAGCAGCTTGGAGCTGTCCTACAATGAGCAGTTCTTC. The chain combines TRBV5-1 with TRBJ2-1; D unclear. V was cut by 0 bases and J by 1 base, with 5 bases left in between. The CDR3 totals 14 residues. CDR1 SGHRS and CDR2 YFSETQ come from the germline V gene. The full variable domain, with the rest looked up from reference TRBV5-1 and TRBJ2-1, is KAGVTQTPRYLIKTRGQQVTLSCSPISGHRSVSWYQQTPGQGLQFLFEYFSETQRNKGNFPGRFSGRQFSNSRSEMNVSTLELGDSALYLCASSLELSYNEQFFGPGTRLTVL.

The gene calls are TRBV12-3 or TRBV12-4 and TRBJ1-3; D is unresolved. The CDR3 length is 14 residues. The V end was cut by 3 bases, the J end by 5 bases, with 11 bases between. The CDR3 DNA follows: TGTGCCAGCAGTTTGCCGGGGAGGAGAAACACCATATATTTT. Amino acid sequence: CASSLPGRRNTIYF.

This clonotype was seen only a few times. The V gene is TRBV20-1, the J gene TRBJ2-5; no clear D. Trimming left V 0 bases short and J 2 bases short, with 7 bases between. The germline gives CDR1 DFQATT, CDR2 SNEGSKA (reference sequence). The CDR3 is made up of 13 amino acids. CDR3 bases: TGCAGTGCTAGAGAAACGCTACAAGAGACCCAGTACTTC. This gives the protein CSARETLQETQYF.

This clonotype was counted a few times. The CDR3 protein is CASSSAQEVTEAFF. For the CDR3, the DNA is TGTGCCAGCAGCTCGGCCCAGGAGGTCACTGAAGCTTTCTTT. The chain joins TRBV7-8 to TRBJ1-1, with D uncertain. Germline V gene data show CDR1 as SGHVS and CDR2 as FQNEAQ. The CDR3 contains 14 residues. The germline V and J ends were trimmed by 4 bases and 4 bases, with 13 bases remaining between them.

This clonotype was seen a handful of times. The chain combines TRBV6-2 or TRBV6-3 with TRBJ2-1; unclear D gene. This CDR3 is built from 17 residues. V lost 2 bases and J lost 2, with 16 bases in between. Germline lookup yields CDR1 MNHEY and CDR2 SVGEGT. This CDR3 is CASSYGRVRSTYNEQFF. The CDR3 DNA follows: TGTGCCAGCAGTTACGGCAGAGTAAGGTCTACCTACAATGAGCAGTTCTTC.

This clonotype has a handful of counts. This chain links TRBV2 with TRBJ1-1; 7 nucleotides align to TRBD1. CDR3 length: 13 residues. Trimming took 8 bases from V and 2 from J; bases not matched to a gene: 5. CDR1 is SNHLY and CDR2 is FYNNEI in the germline V gene. CDR3 amino acids: CASAGQRNTEAFF. CDR3 coding DNA: TGTGCCAGCGCGGGACAGCGAAACACTGAAGCTTTCTTT.

This clonotype came up many times. J is TRBJ2-7 and V is TRBV7-2; TRBD1 matches at 9 bases. The germline gives CDR1 SGHTA, CDR2 FQGNSA. The CDR3 length is 18 residues. V lost 0 bases, J lost 4 bases, and 13 bases stayed unmatched. The CDR3: CASSLAGLSRDRAYEQYF. The CDR3 DNA reads TGTGCCAGCAGCTTAGCAGGCTTGTCTCGGGACAGGGCGTACGAGCAGTACTTC.

This clonotype was recorded many times. The rearrangement links TRBV7-8 to TRBJ2-1; 12 bases map to TRBD2. The V gene end was trimmed by 5 bases and the J gene end by 1 base; junction bases not matched to a gene: 3. In germline, CDR1 is SGHVS, CDR2 FQNEAQ. The length of the CDR3 is 16 residues. The CDR3 is CASSPSGGVSYNEQFF. Written as DNA, the CDR3 is TGTGCCAGCAGCCCTAGCGGGGGGGTATCCTACAATGAGCAGTTCTTC. Looking up the rest from reference TRBV7-8 and TRBJ2-1 gives the full variable domain: GAGVSQSPRYKVAKRGQDVALRCDPISGHVSLFWYQQALGQGPEFLTYFQNEAQLDKSGLPSDRFFAERPEGSVSTLKIQRTQQEDSAVYLCASSPSGGVSYNEQFFGPGTRLTVL.

V is TRBV12-3 or TRBV12-4 and J is TRBJ2-4; D tentatively fits TRBD1 or TRBD2 (5 bases each). The CDR3 is 13 residues long. Trimming cost V 5 bases and J 9 bases, with 14 bases left between them. CDR3 residues: CASSQVAGTIQYF. The DNA of the CDR3 is TGTGCCAGCAGTCAGGTCGCTGGGACCATTCAGTACTTC.

V gene TRBV28 combines with J gene TRBJ2-3, with 9 bases identical to TRBD2. The CDR3 covers 14 residues. Germline CDR1 and CDR2: MDHEN and SYDVKM. With V trimmed by 5 bases and J by 6 bases, 6 bases remained unmatched. DNA of the CDR3: TGTGCCAGCAGTCGGCGGGGGGGCCTGGATACGCAGTATTTT. Amino acids: CASSRRGGLDTQYF.

V is TRBV5-4 and J is TRBJ2-3; 9 nucleotides line up with TRBD2. Germline V gives CDR1 SGHNT, CDR2 YYREEE (reference sequence). The CDR3 extends over 15 amino acids. With 5 bases clipped from V and 1 base from J, the junction kept 5 bases outside the gene matches. This CDR3 reads CASRFSGGRTDTQYF. CDR3 DNA: TGTGCCAGCAGGTTTAGCGGGGGACGCACAGATACGCAGTATTTT.

The rearrangement joins TRBV11-2 to TRBJ2-2, with TRBD2 matching 9 bases. The CDR3 extends over 16 amino acids. Germline V CDR1 and CDR2: SGHAT, FQNNGV. V lost 2 bases, J lost 2 bases, and 3 bases stayed unmatched. In nucleotides, the CDR3 is TGTGCCAGCAGCTTAAGCCTAGCGGGAAACACCGGGGAGCTGTTTTTT. The encoded protein is CASSLSLAGNTGELFF.

The rearrangement uses TRBV7-9 and TRBJ2-1; D may be TRBD1 (6 bases). Germline lookup yields CDR1 SEHNR and CDR2 FQNEAQ (reference sequence). This CDR3 has 15 residues. V lost 5 bases and J lost 3, with 14 bases in between. The CDR3 region has the DNA TGTGCCAGCAGCATCACGGACAGCTACTACAATGAGCAGTTCTTC. It specifies CASSITDSYYNEQFF.

This clonotype was seen only once. This chain links TRBV3-1 with TRBJ2-3, with D perhaps matching TRBD2 (5 bases). Trimming took 4 bases from V and 5 from J, leaving 19 bases between them. CDR3 length: 16 amino acids. Germline values: CDR1 LGHDT, CDR2 YNNKEL (reference sequence). Here the CDR3 DNA reads TGTGCCAGCAGCCGTTCGACGGGGAAGCGACAAGATACGCAGTATTTT. Translated: CASSRSTGKRQDTQYF.

A few counts support this clonotype. The genes are TRBV4-3 and TRBJ1-2, with D possibly TRBD1 on 5 matching bases. V was trimmed by 0 bases and J by 7 bases, leaving 12 bases between them. The CDR3 totals 14 residues. Germline V gives CDR1 LGHNA, CDR2 YSLEER. Here the CDR3 reads CASSQDSGLGGYTF. The CDR3 DNA reads TGCGCCAGCAGCCAAGATTCAGGGTTAGGTGGCTACACCTTC.

This clonotype was seen many times. The J gene is TRBJ1-1, the V gene TRBV7-8, with TRBD1 matching 9 bases. This CDR3 spans 16 amino acids. The V gene's germline CDR1 is SGHVS and CDR2 FQNEAQ. V was pared by 4 bases and J by 3 bases, with 9 bases of the junction left unmatched. The CDR3 loop reads CASSSDRGLRDTEAFF. DNA of the CDR3: TGTGCCAGCAGCTCGGACAGGGGACTGCGGGACACTGAAGCTTTCTTT.

This sequence joins TRBV7-2 and TRBJ2-3; D is uncertain. The CDR3 loop spans 12 amino acids. Germline CDR1 is SGHTA and CDR2 is FQGNSA. Trimming took 11 bases from V and 1 from J, leaving 10 bases between them. The DNA for the CDR3 is TGTGCCGGAGTAAGATGCACAGATACGCAGTATTTT. Translating gives CAGVRCTDTQYF.

Comment on this clonotype: At one end, the junction sequence differs from germline, possibly due to a read error. The rearrangement links TRBV7-2 to TRBJ1-6; D uncertain. The V gene's germline CDR1 is SGHTA and CDR2 FQGNSA. This CDR3 region has 12 residues. The CDR3 nucleotides read TGTGCCAGCAGCTCGGACGGTGGTTCCGTTCGGTTT. Translated, it gives CASSSDGGSVRF. The complete variable domain, with remaining parts taken from reference TRBV7-2 and TRBJ1-6, reads GAGVSQSPSNKVTEKGKDVELRCDPISGHTALYWYRQSLGQGLEFLIYFQGNSAPDKSGLPSDRFSAERTGGSVSTLTIQRTQQEDSAVYLCASSSDGGSVRFGNGTRLTVT.

The chain recombines TRBV5-8 with TRBJ1-6; D gene uncertain. The CDR3 extends over 15 amino acids. The V gene lost 4 bases and the J gene lost 6 bases, with 14 bases spanning the gap. CDR1 is SGHTS, CDR2 YDEGEE, per germline. CDR3 residues: CASSLSVNGNSPLHF. The CDR3 DNA sequence: TGTGCCAGCAGCCTTTCGGTGAATGGTAATTCACCCCTCCACTTT.

The V gene is TRBV6-2 or TRBV6-3, the J gene TRBJ2-1, with TRBD2 matching 9 bases. Per the germline V gene, CDR1 is MNHEY and CDR2 is SVGEGT. Losses at the gene ends were 9 bases for V and 9 bases for J; bases not matched to a gene: 6. CDR3 length: 12 residues. CDR3 loop: CASCSGGTEQFF. The CDR3 DNA sequence: TGTGCCAGTTGTAGCGGGGGTACTGAGCAGTTCTTC.

This clonotype was picked up a small number of times. The chain couples TRBV7-9 to TRBJ2-3; 8 bases match TRBD2. Looked up from germline, CDR1 is SEHNR and CDR2 is FQNEAQ (reference sequence). The CDR3 is 14 amino acids. V shed 8 bases, J shed 2 bases, and the junction held 6 bases outside the gene matches. CDR3 sequence reads: CASREGVTTDTQYF. The CDR3 DNA reads TGTGCCAGCCGGGAGGGGGTCACCACAGATACGCAGTATTTT.

This rearrangement joins TRBV7-9 to TRBJ2-5; weak D call: TRBD1 (5 bases). Per the germline V gene, CDR1 is SEHNR and CDR2 is FQNEAQ (reference sequence). V shed 0 bases and J shed 5 bases, with 10 bases lying between them. This CDR3 contains 14 residues. The CDR3 spells CASSLASGKETQYF. CDR3 in DNA: TGTGCCAGCAGCTTAGCTTCAGGGAAGGAGACCCAGTACTTC.

This clonotype has just a few counts. The gene calls are TRBV7-2 and TRBJ2-1; TRBD2 matches 7 bases. V shed 5 bases and J 4 bases; nucleotides not matched to a gene: 8. The CDR3 runs to 15 residues. Germline loops: CDR1 SGHTA, CDR2 FQGNSA. CDR3 nucleotide sequence: TGTGCCAGCAGCCCGACCAGCGGGATGTACAATGAGCAGTTCTTC. It is translated as CASSPTSGMYNEQFF.

The chain's CDR3 is CASSLKTDPSSYNEQFF. CDR3 nucleotides: TGTGCCAGCAGTTTAAAAACCGATCCGAGCTCCTACAATGAGCAGTTCTTC. The chain links TRBV7-6 to TRBJ2-1; D gene unclear. The germline V and J ends were trimmed by 6 bases and 0 bases, with 18 bases remaining between them. This CDR3 has 17 residues. Germline V gene sequence: CDR1 SGHVS, CDR2 FNYEAQ.